The 25 T cell receptor beta chains presented below share a single source sample, sequenced in a study of vaccination and CD4 T cells after COVID-19. An Oncomine TCR Beta short-read assay was used to sequence the DNA from cultured CD4+ T cells. TCRdb reprocessed the PCR reads via MiXCR and lists one record per CDR3 protein. The repertoire consists of 15,000 to 20,000 distinct CDR3 sequences, with roughly 66% occurring once and the leading ten covering roughly 10%. Described treatment: approximately 9-day PBMC culture with coronavirus spike peptide pools or control peptides (ViraFEST assay). The antigens of these receptors remain unknown. Sequences were obtained from CD4+ T cells from blood, cultured in vitro. The receptor set was obtained from a human donor who had recovered from COVID-19.

This clonotype was picked up a small number of times. This rearrangement joins TRBV5-1 to TRBJ2-7; D is perhaps TRBD1 (6 bases). Germline values: CDR1 SGHRS, CDR2 YFSETQ. The CDR3 length is 14 residues. Trimming took 4 bases from V and 4 from J, leaving 15 bases between them. This CDR3 is CASSVDRRAYEQYF. In nucleotides, the CDR3 is TGCGCCAGCAGCGTTGACAGGCGGGCGTACGAGCAGTACTTC.

The chain has TRBV7-2 and TRBJ1-6; TRBD1 aligns across 7 bases. Germline assignment: CDR1 SGHTA and CDR2 FQGNSA. The CDR3 sequence is 15 residues long. The V gene end was trimmed by 8 bases and the J gene end by 2 bases; junction bases not matched to a gene: 6. This CDR3 is CASSGGYTYNSPLHF. The CDR3 DNA follows: TGTGCCAGCTCAGGGGGGTACACCTATAATTCACCCCTCCACTTT.

The rearrangement links TRBV5-4 to TRBJ2-5, with 13 bases aligning to TRBD2. J lost 5 bases, V lost 4 bases, and 8 bases had no gene match. Germline-derived CDR1 and CDR2 are SGHNT and YYREEE (reference sequence). The CDR3 covers 16 residues. The CDR3 region has the DNA TGTGCCAGCAGCAGGACTAGCGGGAGAGGGGGGGAGACCCAGTACTTC. Protein: CASSRTSGRGGETQYF.

The chain recombines TRBV12-3 or TRBV12-4 with TRBJ2-1; D gene unclear. Trimming cost V 6 bases and J 5 bases, with 8 bases left between them. This CDR3 region has 12 residues. The CDR3 loop is CASRKTHNEQFF. CDR3 nucleotide sequence: TGTGCCAGCAGAAAGACCCACAATGAGCAGTTCTTC.

Only a few counts were recorded for this clonotype. The gene calls are TRBV10-1 and TRBJ2-3; 8 nucleotides agree with TRBD2. Per germline, CDR1 WNHNN and CDR2 SYGVQD (reference sequence). Unmatched junction bases numbered 7, after V lost 4 bases and J lost 4 bases. The CDR3 totals 15 residues. CDR3 sequence reads: CASSGPGGPSDTQYF. The DNA of the CDR3 is TGCGCCAGCAGTGGACCGGGAGGGCCGTCAGATACGCAGTATTTT.

The rearrangement uses TRBV6-1 and TRBJ2-5; 12 bases line up with TRBD2. The V segment lost 4 bases and the J segment 4 bases; nucleotides outside the gene matches: 4. Per the germline V gene, CDR1 is MNHNS and CDR2 is SASEGT. The CDR3 sequence is 15 residues long. CDR3 nucleotide sequence: TGTGCCAGCAGTGGACTAGCGGGAGTGGGAGAGACCCAGTACTTC. As protein: CASSGLAGVGETQYF.

This chain joins TRBV27 and TRBJ2-1, with D perhaps TRBD2 (6 bases). The germline CDR1 and CDR2 sequences are MNHEY and SMNVEV (reference sequence). Deletions cut 7 bases from V and 8 bases from J, with 12 bases between. The CDR3 runs to 12 residues. Here the CDR3 DNA reads TGTGCCAGCAAGGGACTGGCTGATGAGCAGTTCTTC. Translated: CASKGLADEQFF.

This clonotype was recorded once. The rearrangement links TRBV5-1 to TRBJ2-5; D is perhaps TRBD2 (6 bases). Looked up from germline, CDR1 is SGHRS and CDR2 is YFSETQ. The CDR3 is 15 residues long. V lost 5 bases, J lost 2 bases, and 16 bases lay in between. DNA of the CDR3: TGCGCCAGCAGGGGTTGGGGGGAGAGTCAAGAGACCCAGTACTTC. This translates into CASRGWGESQETQYF.

CDR3 protein: CASSQGLAGQAGELFF. DNA for the CDR3: TGTGCCAGCAGCCAGGGACTAGCGGGACAGGCCGGGGAGCTGTTTTTT. The chain has TRBV7-3 and TRBJ2-2; TRBD2 matches 13 bases. CDR3 length: 16 residues. Germline V gene data show CDR1 as SGHTA and CDR2 as FQGTGA. The V gene end was trimmed by 5 bases and the J gene end by 6 bases; junction bases not matched to a gene: 6.

V and J are TRBV19 and TRBJ1-2, with D possibly TRBD1 on 6 matching bases. Trimming stripped 6 bases from V and 4 bases from J, with 12 bases between. Germline lookup yields CDR1 LNHDA and CDR2 SQIVND (reference sequence). The CDR3 sequence is 13 residues long. The CDR3 nucleotides are TGTGCCAGTAGGCCACAGGGTCTCTATGGCTACACCTTC. It is translated as CASRPQGLYGYTF.

The DNA of the CDR3 is TGTGCCAGCAGCCCTAGCGGTTACACAGATACGCAGTATTTT. Translation: CASSPSGYTDTQYF. This rearrangement joins TRBV6-2 or TRBV6-3 to TRBJ2-3, with 7 bases aligning to TRBD2. The CDR3 sequence is 14 residues long. Germline trimming cut 6 bases from V and 2 bases from J; bases unmatched to any gene: 5. CDR1 and CDR2 from the germline V gene are MNHEY and SVGEGT.

This clonotype was detected a few times. The CDR3 spells CASRLQAGWTPLHF. The CDR3 DNA follows: TGTGCCAGCAGACTACAGGCGGGTTGGACACCCCTCCACTTT. V usage is TRBV6-2 or TRBV6-3 and J usage is TRBJ1-6; tentative D call: TRBD1 (5 bases). V gave up 6 bases and J gave up 11 bases, with 17 bases separating them. The CDR3 has 14 residues. The germline gives CDR1 MNHEY, CDR2 SVGEGT.

The chain is built from TRBV27 and TRBJ1-1, with 8 bases aligning to TRBD1. J was trimmed by 0 bases and V by 8 bases; bases with no gene match: 14. CDR3 size: 17 residues. CDR1 MNHEY and CDR2 SMNVEV come from the germline V gene (reference sequence). The CDR3 is CASVRYRGRGMNTEAFF. CDR3 DNA sequence: TGTGCCAGCGTGCGATACAGGGGGAGAGGGATGAACACTGAAGCTTTCTTT.

The chain carries TRBV2 and TRBJ1-2; D possibly corresponds to TRBD1 (5 bases). The CDR3 length is 15 residues. CDR1 is SNHLY and CDR2 is FYNNEI in the germline V gene. Deletions cut 6 bases from V and 0 bases from J, with 14 bases between. The CDR3 bases are TGTGCCAGCAGCCTCAGAGACAGCCCTAACTATGGCTACACCTTC. Residues: CASSLRDSPNYGYTF.

The chain links TRBV20-1 to TRBJ2-1, with 16 bases lining up with TRBD2. Losses at the gene ends were 6 bases for V and 7 bases for J; bases not matched to a gene: 6. Germline V gene data show CDR1 as DFQATT and CDR2 as SNEGSKA (reference sequence). The CDR3 totals 15 residues. The CDR3 region is CSAGTSGRAGNEQFF. CDR3 nucleotides: TGCAGTGCCGGGACTAGCGGGAGGGCCGGGAATGAGCAGTTCTTC.

The rearrangement joins TRBV30 to TRBJ2-7; D gene ambiguous. Per germline, CDR1 GTSNPN and CDR2 SVGIG (reference sequence). CDR3 length: 11 residues. V was trimmed by 0 bases and J by 3 bases, leaving 3 bases between them. Here the CDR3 DNA reads TGTGCCTGGAGTGTCTACTACGAGCAGTACTTC. The encoded protein is CAWSVYYEQYF.

This chain connects TRBV20-1 to TRBJ2-3; 9 bases agree with TRBD2. This CDR3 region has 15 residues. Unmatched junction bases numbered 4, after V lost 3 bases and J lost 0 bases. Germline CDR1 DFQATT, CDR2 SNEGSKA (reference sequence). The CDR3 loop is CSASTTSGSTDTQYF. The CDR3 DNA reads TGCAGTGCTAGCACTACTAGCGGGAGCACAGATACGCAGTATTTT.

V usage is TRBV6-2 or TRBV6-3 and J usage is TRBJ2-4; D is unresolved. This CDR3 contains 14 residues. Germline assignment: CDR1 MNHEY and CDR2 SVGEGT. V lost 6 bases to trimming and J lost 5 bases, with 14 bases between them. CDR3 amino acids: CASSSPPTENIQYF. DNA of the CDR3: TGTGCCAGCAGCTCCCCCCCCACGGAAAACATTCAGTACTTC.

The rearrangement uses TRBV6-2 or TRBV6-3 and TRBJ2-3; no definite D call. The V and J ends lost 0 bases and 5 bases respectively, with 15 bases between them. CDR1 and CDR2 (germline): MNHEY, SVGEGT. The CDR3 sequence is 16 residues long. The CDR3 DNA reads as TGTGCCAGCAGTTACTCTGAAAGGGATTGGGGAGATACGCAGTATTTT. Its protein is CASSYSERDWGDTQYF.

The chain couples TRBV6-1 to TRBJ2-5, with D possibly being TRBD2 (7 bases). Trimming cost V 8 bases and J 3 bases, with 10 bases left between them. CDR1 and CDR2 from the germline V gene are MNHNS and SASEGT. The length of the CDR3 is 12 residues. The CDR3, as DNA: TGTGCCAGCGGGGGGGGCGAAGAGACCCAGTACTTC. Its translation: CASGGGEETQYF.

This sequence joins TRBV14 and TRBJ1-1, with D perhaps TRBD1 (6 bases). Trimming took off 4 bases at V and 0 bases at J, with 15 bases between the two ends. CDR1 is SGHDN, CDR2 FVKESK, per germline. CDR3 length equals 16 residues. As DNA, the CDR3 is TGTGCCAGCAGCCGCAGGGGAGGGCTAGTGAACACTGAAGCTTTCTTT. It translates to CASSRRGGLVNTEAFF.

This clonotype was picked up a small number of times. This chain uses TRBV11-3 with TRBJ1-6, with D unclear. The V end lost 5 bases, the J end lost 0 bases, and 17 bases lay between the germline ends. The CDR3 covers 18 residues. The germline V gene encodes CDR1 SGHNT and CDR2 YENEEA. Here the CDR3 reads CASSPSGLRSSYNSPLHF. The CDR3 region has the DNA TGTGCCAGCAGCCCCTCGGGCTTGCGGAGCTCCTATAATTCACCCCTCCACTTT.

This clonotype occurred a few times. The J gene is TRBJ2-3, the V gene TRBV12-3 or TRBV12-4; 10 bases fit TRBD1. J lost 2 bases, V lost 6 bases, and 5 bases had no gene match. The CDR3 spans 15 residues. In DNA form, the CDR3 reads TGTGCCAGCAGCGACAGGGGGCGCCTCACAGATACGCAGTATTTT. Amino acids: CASSDRGRLTDTQYF.

The chain couples TRBV30 to TRBJ1-5; unclear D gene. Germline V gene data show CDR1 as GTSNPN and CDR2 as SVGIG (reference sequence). This CDR3 has 13 residues. V lost 6 bases and J lost 0, with 9 bases in between. DNA for the CDR3: TGTGCCTGCCGACGGGATAGCAATCAGCCCCAGCATTTT. Translation: CACRRDSNQPQHF.

In its sample, this clonotype was seen a few times. The V gene is TRBV11-2, the J gene TRBJ2-7; 8 bases map to TRBD1. There are 15 residues in the CDR3. The germline V gene has CDR1 SGHAT and CDR2 FQNNGV. The trim removed 5 bases at V and 7 bases at J, leaving 13 bases unmatched. The CDR3 reads CASSTPWTGRGEQYF. The DNA of the CDR3 is TGTGCCAGCAGCACCCCGTGGACAGGGCGGGGAGAGCAGTACTTC.